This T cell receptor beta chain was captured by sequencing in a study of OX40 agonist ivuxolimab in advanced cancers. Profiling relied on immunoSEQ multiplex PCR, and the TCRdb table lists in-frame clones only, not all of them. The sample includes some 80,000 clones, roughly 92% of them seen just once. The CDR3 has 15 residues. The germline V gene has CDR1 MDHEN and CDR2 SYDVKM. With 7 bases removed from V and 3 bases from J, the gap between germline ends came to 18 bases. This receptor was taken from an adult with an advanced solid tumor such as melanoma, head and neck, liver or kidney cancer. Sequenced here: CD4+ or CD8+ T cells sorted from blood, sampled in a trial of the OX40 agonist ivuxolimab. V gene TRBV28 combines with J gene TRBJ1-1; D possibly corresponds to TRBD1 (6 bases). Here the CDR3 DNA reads TGTGCCAGCACCTTGGGGGGGGCCAGTTACACTGAAGCTTTCTTT. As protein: CASTLGGASYTEAFF.